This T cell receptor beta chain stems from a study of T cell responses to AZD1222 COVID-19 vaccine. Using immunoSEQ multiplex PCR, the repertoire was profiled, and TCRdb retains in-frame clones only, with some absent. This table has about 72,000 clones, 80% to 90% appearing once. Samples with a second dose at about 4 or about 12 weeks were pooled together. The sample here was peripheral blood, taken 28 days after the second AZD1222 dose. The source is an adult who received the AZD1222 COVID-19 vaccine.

CDR3 DNA sequence: TGTGCCAGCAGTGTCGGGACAGGGGGCGCAGATACGCAGTATTTT. It yields the protein CASSVGTGGADTQYF. This chain joins TRBV6-4 and TRBJ2-3, with 12 bases identical to TRBD1. With V trimmed by 4 bases and J by 4 bases, 3 bases remained unmatched. In germline, CDR1 is MRHNA, CDR2 SNTAGT. The CDR3 extends over 15 amino acids.